This entry is about one T cell receptor (beta chain). Antigen: not known. These data come from a study of beta chain features in type 1 diabetes. Whole-study results and caveats: A moderate, significant TCRB CDR3 shortening appeared in type 1 diabetes across four CD4+ subsets. Patients' naive, central memory and Treg TCRB repertoires seemed closer to one another than those of healthy donors. The study found fewer insertions and more deletions at VDJ junctions in type 1 diabetes patients.

CD45RO/CCR7/CD25/CD127/CD95/CD27 sorting isolated CD4+ naive, central memory, regulatory and stem cell-like memory cells. Isolated RNA was reverse transcribed in full, so expressed TCRB transcripts were sequenced. Sequencing used immunoSEQ multiplex PCR; TCRdb keeps in-frame clones, though not all of them. The table records around 600,000 clones, around 12% of them present only once. This TCR was recovered from a man younger than 45 with type 1 diabetes. Source material: naive CD4+ T cells from blood.

CDR3 bases: TGTGCCAGCAGCCAGGGACCGCCTCGTTATGGCTACACCTTC. Translation gives CASSQGPPRYGYTF. The chain links TRBV14 to TRBJ1-2; tentatively, D is TRBD1 (5 bases). CDR1 and CDR2 (germline): SGHDN, FVKESK. V lost 3 bases and J 5 bases, leaving 13 bases between the germline ends. CDR3 length equals 14 residues.